Listed below are T cell receptor beta chains from one sample, sequenced in a study of T cells after yellow fever vaccination. Using its own MiXCR run on the 5' RACE reads, TCRdb lists one record per CDR3 protein. Among tens of thousands of distinct CDR3 sequences listed, about 6.6% were seen once. The sample here was PBMCs, either bulk or a sorted T-cell subset (CD4+, CD8+, memory, or dextramer-sorted; not recorded which), taken on the day of the first yellow fever vaccination. The receptors were sampled from a man aged 18 to 35 who received the YFV17D yellow fever vaccine. The CDR3 runs from the conserved cysteine through the conserved F or W. A D gene is named only where the DNA matches it firmly. The size entry gives how often the clone was seen (once, few, many) or a class if it is expanded.

D gene: -
J gene: TRBJ1-2
V gene: TRBV12-3/TRBV12-4
clone size: few
CDR3 protein: CASSLRRDYGYTF
CDR3 DNA: TGTGCCAGCAGTTTAAGGAGGGACTATGGCTACACCTTC

D gene: TRBD1
J gene: TRBJ1-2
V gene: TRBV7-6
clone size: many
CDR3 protein: CASSLLAGQGVYTF
CDR3 DNA: TGTGCCAGCAGCCTACTTGCGGGACAGGGGGTTTACACCTTC

D gene: -
J gene: TRBJ2-1
V gene: TRBV12-3/TRBV12-4
clone size: many
CDR3 protein: CASSSGKGRNEQFF
CDR3 DNA: TGTGCCAGCAGTTCAGGGAAGGGTCGGAATGAGCAGTTCTTC

D gene: -
J gene: TRBJ1-3
V gene: TRBV29-1
clone size: many
CDR3 protein: CSVAAVLEGNTIYF
CDR3 DNA: TGCAGCGTTGCCGCTGTTTTGGAGGGAAACACCATATATTTT

D gene: TRBD1
J gene: TRBJ1-1
V gene: TRBV13
clone size: few
CDR3 protein: CATDRDLMNTEAFF
CDR3 DNA: TGTGCCACCGACAGGGACCTCATGAACACTGAAGCTTTCTTT

D gene: -
J gene: TRBJ1-4
V gene: TRBV10-3
clone size: many
CDR3 protein: CAISDRNEKLFF
CDR3 DNA: TGTGCCATCAGTGACAGAAATGAAAAACTGTTTTTT

D gene: TRBD1
J gene: TRBJ2-7
V gene: TRBV6-5
clone size: many
CDR3 protein: CASSYGTGALEQYF
CDR3 DNA: TGTGCCAGCAGTTATGGGACAGGGGCCCTCGAGCAGTACTTC

D gene: -
J gene: TRBJ1-2
V gene: TRBV5-6
clone size: many
CDR3 protein: CASTDRFNYGYTF
CDR3 DNA: TGTGCCAGCACCGACAGATTTAACTATGGCTACACCTTC

D gene: -
J gene: TRBJ1-3
V gene: TRBV12-3/TRBV12-4
clone size: many
CDR3 protein: CASREGLWSSGNTIYF
CDR3 DNA: TGTGCCAGCAGAGAGGGGTTATGGTCATCTGGAAACACCATATATTTT

D gene: -
J gene: TRBJ1-1
V gene: TRBV5-1
clone size: few
CDR3 protein: CASSFQGTNTEAFF
CDR3 DNA: TGCGCCAGCAGCTTCCAGGGTACGAACACTGAAGCTTTCTTT

D gene: TRBD1
J gene: TRBJ2-1
V gene: TRBV5-1
clone size: few
CDR3 protein: CASNPGSGGFQSQFF
CDR3 DNA: TGCGCCAGCAACCCTGGGTCAGGGGGCTTCCAAAGTCAGTTCTTC